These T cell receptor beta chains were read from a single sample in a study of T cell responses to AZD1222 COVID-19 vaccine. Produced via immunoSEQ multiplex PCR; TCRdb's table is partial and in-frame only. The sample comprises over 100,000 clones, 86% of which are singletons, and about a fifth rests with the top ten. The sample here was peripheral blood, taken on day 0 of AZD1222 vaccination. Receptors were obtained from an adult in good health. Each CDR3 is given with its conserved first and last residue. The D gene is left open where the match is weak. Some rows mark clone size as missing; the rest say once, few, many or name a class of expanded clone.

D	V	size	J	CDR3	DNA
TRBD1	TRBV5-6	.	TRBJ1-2	CASSLGQGAYGYTF	TGTGCCAGCAGCTTGGGACAGGGGGCGTATGGCTACACCTTC
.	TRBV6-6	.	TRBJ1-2	CASSYGRSYGYTF	TGTGCCAGCAGTTACGGGCGTTCGTATGGCTACACCTTC
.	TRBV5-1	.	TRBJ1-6	CASSLDSFGSPLHF	TGCGCCAGCAGCTTGGACAGTTTCGGTTCACCCCTCCACTTT
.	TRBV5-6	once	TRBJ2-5	CASSLGEIIGETQYF	TGTGCCAGCAGCTTGGGCGAAATCATTGGGGAGACCCAGTACTTC
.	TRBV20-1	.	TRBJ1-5	CSAEGSQPQHF	TGCAGTGCGGAGGGAAGTCAGCCCCAGCATTTT
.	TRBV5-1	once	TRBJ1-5	CASSLGGSQQPQHF	TGCGCCAGCAGCTTGGGTGGCAGTCAGCAGCCCCAGCATTTT
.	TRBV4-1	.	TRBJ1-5	CASSPRSSNQPQHF	TGCGCCAGCAGTCCCCGGAGTAGCAATCAGCCCCAGCATTTT
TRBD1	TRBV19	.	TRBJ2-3	CASSTRDRVSDTQYF	TGTGCCAGTAGTACGAGGGACAGGGTATCCGATACGCAGTATTTT
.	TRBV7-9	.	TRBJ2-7	CASSLGVYEQYF	TGTGCCAGCAGCTTAGGAGTCTACGAGCAGTACTTC
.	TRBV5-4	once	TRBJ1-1	CASSHRDTEAFF	TGTGCCAGCAGCCACCGGGACACTGAAGCTTTCTTT
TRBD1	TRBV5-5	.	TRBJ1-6	CASSLAAGQANSPLHF	TGTGCCAGCAGCTTGGCCGCAGGACAGGCTAATTCACCCCTCCACTTT
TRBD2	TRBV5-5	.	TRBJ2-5	CASSQDAGGIFQETQYF	TGTGCCAGCAGCCAGGATGCGGGGGGGATCTTCCAAGAGACCCAGTACTTC
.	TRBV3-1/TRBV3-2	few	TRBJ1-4	CASSLSGNQKLFF	TGTGCCAGCAGCCTCTCAGGGAATCAGAAACTGTTTTTT
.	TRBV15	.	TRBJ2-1	CATSRDLGTNEQFF	TGTGCCACCAGCAGAGATTTGGGGACTAATGAGCAGTTCTTC
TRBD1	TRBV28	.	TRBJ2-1	CASRAAGTAYNEQFF	TGTGCCAGCAGAGCCGCCGGGACAGCGTACAATGAGCAGTTCTTC
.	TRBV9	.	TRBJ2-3	CASSVDLDTQYF	TGTGCCAGCAGCGTAGACTTAGATACGCAGTATTTT
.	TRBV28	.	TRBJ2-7	CASSFPTVLYEQYF	TGTGCCAGCAGTTTCCCGACAGTCCTCTACGAGCAGTACTTC
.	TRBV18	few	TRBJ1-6	CASSRAGHNSPLHF	TGTGCCAGCTCACGGGCGGGCCATAATTCACCCCTCCACTTT
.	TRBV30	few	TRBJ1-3	CAWSPVGSGNTIYF	TGTGCCTGGAGCCCCGTGGGCTCTGGAAACACCATATATTTT
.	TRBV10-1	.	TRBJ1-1	CEVRGRATEAFF	TGCGAGGTTAGAGGGAGGGCCACTGAAGCTTTCTTT
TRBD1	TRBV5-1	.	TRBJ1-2	CASSLGGQGRADGYTF	TGCGCCAGCAGCCTAGGAGGACAGGGGCGGGCTGATGGCTACACCTTC
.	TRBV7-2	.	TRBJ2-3	CASSLEATTQDTQYF	TGTGCCAGCAGCTTGGAAGCGACGACACAAGATACGCAGTATTTT
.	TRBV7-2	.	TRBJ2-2	CASSLLGTYTGELFF	TGTGCCAGCAGCTTACTCGGGACCTACACCGGGGAGCTGTTTTTT
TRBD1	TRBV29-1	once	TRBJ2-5	CSVGKMETGLRETQYF	TGCAGCGTTGGGAAGATGGAGACAGGGCTGCGGGAGACCCAGTACTTC
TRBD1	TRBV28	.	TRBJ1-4	CASRADRPNEKLFF	TGTGCCAGTCGAGCGGACAGGCCTAATGAAAAACTGTTTTTT
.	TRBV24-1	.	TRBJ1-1	CATSRGTEAFF	TGTGCCACCAGTCGGGGGACTGAAGCTTTCTTT
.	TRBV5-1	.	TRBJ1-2	CASSLEGAQYGYTF	TGCGCCAGCAGCTTGGAGGGTGCCCAATATGGCTACACCTTC